This T cell receptor beta chain was captured in a study of glioma-infiltrating T cells. General study results and limits: Tissue-blood divergence was below expectation in non-neoplastic patients, above in gliomas.

As for this clonotype: The antigen is undetermined.

Looked up from germline, CDR1 is DFQATT and CDR2 is SNEGSKA (reference sequence). The V end was cut by 4 bases, the J end by 1 base, with 10 bases between. This CDR3 is 13 amino acids long. Using RNA template, CDR3s of TCR alpha and beta were amplified with iRepertoire arm-PCR. TCRdb re-derived calls from the multiplex PCR reads in MiXCR, one entry per CDR3 protein. Of under 150,000 distinct CDR3 sequences listed, approximately 40% are singletons. The chain links TRBV20-1 to TRBJ2-5; D tentatively fits TRBD1 or TRBD2 (6 bases each). Sequenced sample: glioma tissue, nonneoplastic brain tissue, or PBMCs (not recorded which). This clonotype was sampled from a human donor with low-grade glioma or glioblastoma, undergoing nonglioma brain surgery, or in good health (not recorded which). CDR3: CSATGDFQETQYF. In DNA, the CDR3 is TGCAGTGCTACAGGGGACTTCCAAGAGACCCAGTACTTC.